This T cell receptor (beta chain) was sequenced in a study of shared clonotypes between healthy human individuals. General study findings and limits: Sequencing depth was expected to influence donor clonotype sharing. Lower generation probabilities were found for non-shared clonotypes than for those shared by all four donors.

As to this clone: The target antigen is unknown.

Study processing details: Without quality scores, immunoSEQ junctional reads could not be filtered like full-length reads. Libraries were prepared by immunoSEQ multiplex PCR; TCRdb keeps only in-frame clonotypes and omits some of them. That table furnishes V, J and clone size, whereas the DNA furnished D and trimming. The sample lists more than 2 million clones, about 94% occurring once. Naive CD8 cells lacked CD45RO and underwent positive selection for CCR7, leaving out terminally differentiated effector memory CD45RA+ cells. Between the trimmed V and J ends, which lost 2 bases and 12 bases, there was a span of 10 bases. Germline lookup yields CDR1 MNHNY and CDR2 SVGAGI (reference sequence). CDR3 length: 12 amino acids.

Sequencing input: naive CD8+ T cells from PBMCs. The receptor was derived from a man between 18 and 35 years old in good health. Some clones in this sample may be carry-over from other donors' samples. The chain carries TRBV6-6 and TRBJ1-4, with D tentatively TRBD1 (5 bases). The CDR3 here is CASSYRGRELFF. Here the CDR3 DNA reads TGTGCCAGCAGTTACAGGGGAAGAGAACTGTTTTTT.